This TCR beta chain was captured by sequencing in a study of shared clonotypes between healthy human individuals. About the research overall: The donors, a couple of women and a few men, were aged 18 to 49.

Between the trimmed V and J ends, which lost 3 bases and 3 bases, there was a span of 5 bases. The CDR3 contains 13 residues. Germline CDR1 SNHLY, CDR2 FYNNEI. CD45RO negativity and positive selection for CCR7 defined naive CD8 cells, a population that excluded terminally differentiated effector memory CD45RA+ cells. Evenly divided among several immunoSEQ plates was the genomic DNA of each subset. Clones were read by immunoSEQ multiplex PCR, and TCRdb kept only the in-frame ones, dropping some. This table has around 2,000,000 clones, roughly 95% appearing once. This TCR came from a young man in good health. The chain is built from TRBV2 and TRBJ2-2; no firm D call. The material sequenced was naive CD8+ T cells sorted from blood. For the CDR3, the DNA is TGTGCCAGCAGTGACGGGTACACCGGGGAGCTGTTTTTT. Protein product: CASSDGYTGELFF. The full variable domain, rest sourced from reference TRBV2 and TRBJ2-2, is EPEVTQTPSHQVTQMGQEVILRCVPISNHLYFYWYRQILGQKVEFLVSFYNNEISEKSEIFDDQFSVERPDGSNFTLKIRSTKLEDSAMYFCASSDGYTGELFFGEGSRLTVL.